The entry that follows covers one T cell receptor beta chain sequence. Its antigen is currently unknown. The junction and the germline gene differ at one end; a read error may be behind it. The template was RNA from unsorted bulk tissue. This CDR3 is built from 14 residues. The entry originates in a study of tumor and adjacent non-tumor tissue in lung cancer. The wider study: Samples averaged roughly 4 million productive TCRbeta reads each. Study results and limitations: Top 100 clones took a larger repertoire share in normal lung. Significantly higher TCR diversity was found in tumor than normal lung.

TCRbeta libraries were built with three rounds of nested PCR, modified from ARM-PCR. TCRdb re-called the multiplex PCR reads with MiXCR, one entry per CDR3 protein. The sample yields tens of thousands of distinct CDR3 sequences, 72% seen once. This chain links TRBV12-3 or TRBV12-4 with TRBJ2-2; 8 bases match TRBD1. The sequenced material came from lung tumor tissue. The receptor comes from a woman between 35 and 50 years old with non-small cell lung cancer. CDR3 DNA sequence: TGTGCCAGCACCGGGGACAGGATCACCGGGGAGATGTTTTTT. It codes for CASTGDRITGEMFF.